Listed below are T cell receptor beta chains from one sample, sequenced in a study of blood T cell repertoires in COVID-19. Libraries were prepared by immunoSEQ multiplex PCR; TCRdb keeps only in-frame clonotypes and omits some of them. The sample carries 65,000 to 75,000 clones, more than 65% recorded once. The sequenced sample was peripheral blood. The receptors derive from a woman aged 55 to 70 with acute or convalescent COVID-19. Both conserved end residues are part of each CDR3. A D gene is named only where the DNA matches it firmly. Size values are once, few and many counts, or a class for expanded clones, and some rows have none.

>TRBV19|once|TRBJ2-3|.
TGTGCCAGTAGTACCCTCGGAGGGGAAGATACGCAGTATTTT
CASSTLGGEDTQYF
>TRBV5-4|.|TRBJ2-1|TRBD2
TGTGCCAGTGGTCTGCGGGGGGGCCTGAATGAGCAGTTCTTC
CASGLRGGLNEQFF
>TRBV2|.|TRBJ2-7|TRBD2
TGTGCCAGCAGTGAGCGGACTAGCTCCTACGAGCAGTACTTC
CASSERTSSYEQYF
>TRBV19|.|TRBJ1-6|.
TGTGCCAGTATGGGAGTGTCAACTTATAATTCACCCCTCCACTTT
CASMGVSTYNSPLHF
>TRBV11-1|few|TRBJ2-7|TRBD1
TGTGCCAGCAGCCAGACTTCCCGGGACAGGGGCTACGAGCAGTACTTC
CASSQTSRDRGYEQYF
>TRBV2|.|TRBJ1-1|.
TGTGCCAGCAGTGTCCGACACCAGAACACTGAAGCTTTCTTT
CASSVRHQNTEAFF
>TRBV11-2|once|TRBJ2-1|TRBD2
TGTGCCAGCAGCTTAGATGGGCGAGCGGGGGGGAACAATGAGCAGTTCTTC
CASSLDGRAGGNNEQFF
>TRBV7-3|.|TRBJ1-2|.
TGTGCCATCAGGGGAGGGGGTGTGGGCTACACCTTC
CAIRGGGVGYTF
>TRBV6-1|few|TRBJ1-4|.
TGTGCCAGCAGTTTGAGGTTTTATGAAAAACTGTTTTTT
CASSLRFYEKLFF
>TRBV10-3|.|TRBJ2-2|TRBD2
TGTGCCATCAGGATACTAGCGGGGTCTAACACCGGGGAGCTGTTTTTT
CAIRILAGSNTGELFF
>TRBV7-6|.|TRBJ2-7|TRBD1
TGTGCCAGCAGCTCCTACCGGGACAGCTACGAGCAGTACTTC
CASSSYRDSYEQYF
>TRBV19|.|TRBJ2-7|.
TGTGCCAGTAGGCTCTCCGGACAGCCTTCCTACGAGCAGTACTTC
CASRLSGQPSYEQYF
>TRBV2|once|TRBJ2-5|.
TGTGCCAGCAGTGAAAGGACAACTTACCAAGAGACCCAGTACTTC
CASSERTTYQETQYF
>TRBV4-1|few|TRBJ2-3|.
TGCGCCAGCAGCCAAGATAGCAGAGGCACAGATACGCAGTATTTT
CASSQDSRGTDTQYF
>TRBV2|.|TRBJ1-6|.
TGTGCCAGCAGTGGAGGCTATTCACCCCTCCACTTT
CASSGGYSPLHF
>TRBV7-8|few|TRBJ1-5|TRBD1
TGTGCCAGCAGCTTAAACAACAGGGGGCTGGGCAATCAGCCCCAGCATTTT
CASSLNNRGLGNQPQHF
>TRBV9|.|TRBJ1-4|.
TGTGCCAGCAGCGTAGCTGGAGGACTTAATGAAAAACTGTTTTTT
CASSVAGGLNEKLFF
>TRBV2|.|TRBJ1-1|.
TGTGCCAGCAGTGAGAAGCAGGGGCGTACTGAAGCTTTCTTT
CASSEKQGRTEAFF
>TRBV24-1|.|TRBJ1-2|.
TGTGCCACCAGTGACGGTCCTGGCTACACCTTC
CATSDGPGYTF
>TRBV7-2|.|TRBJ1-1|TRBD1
TGTGCCAGCAGCTTAGAAGGGGGCGTGTGGGTTAACACTGAAGCTTTCTTT
CASSLEGGVWVNTEAFF
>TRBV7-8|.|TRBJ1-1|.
TGTGCCAGCAGCAGAGGGGTAGGGGGCACTGAAGCTTTCTTT
CASSRGVGGTEAFF
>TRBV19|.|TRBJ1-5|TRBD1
TGTGCCAGTAAAGGGACAGTTAGCAATCAGCCCCAGCATTTT
CASKGTVSNQPQHF
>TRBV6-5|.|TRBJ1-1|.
TGTGCCAGCAGTCGTCGGGAAATTGGGGAAGCTTTCTTT
CASSRREIGEAFF
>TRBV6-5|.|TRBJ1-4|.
TGTGCCAGCAGAACCAGGGTGGATGAAAAACTGTTTTTT
CASRTRVDEKLFF
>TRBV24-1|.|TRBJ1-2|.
TGTGCCACCAGAGAGCCAGGGGAATTAGGTGGCTACACCTTC
CATREPGELGGYTF
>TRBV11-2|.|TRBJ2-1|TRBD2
TGTGCCAGCAGCTTATTATCGGGGGGGCCCGATGAGCAGTTCTTC
CASSLLSGGPDEQFF
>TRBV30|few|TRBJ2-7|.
TGTGCCTGGAGTGCGGCCTACGAGCAGTACTTC
CAWSAAYEQYF
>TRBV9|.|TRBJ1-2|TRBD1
TGTGCCAGCAGCGATGGACAGGGAGATGGCTACACCTTC
CASSDGQGDGYTF
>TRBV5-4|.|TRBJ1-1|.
TGTGCCAGCAGCTCCCGGGCGGGGAACACTGAAGCTTTCTTT
CASSSRAGNTEAFF
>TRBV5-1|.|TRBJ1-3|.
TGCGCCAGCAGCTTGTACCTGGGCAGCGGAAACACCATATATTTT
CASSLYLGSGNTIYF
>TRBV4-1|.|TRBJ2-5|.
TGCGCCAGCAGCCAAGTGGCAGGGGAAGAGACCCAGTACTTC
CASSQVAGEETQYF
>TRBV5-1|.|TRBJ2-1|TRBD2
TGCGCCAGCAGCATACCGACTAGCGCCTACAATGAGCAGTTCTTC
CASSIPTSAYNEQFF
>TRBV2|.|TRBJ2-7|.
TGTGCCAGCAGTGGGGGCAGACACTCCTACGAGCAGTACTTC
CASSGGRHSYEQYF
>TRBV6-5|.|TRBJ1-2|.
TGTGCCAGCAGACCCGGACAGCTCTATTACTATGGCTACACCTTC
CASRPGQLYYYGYTF
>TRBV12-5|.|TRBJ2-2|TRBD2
TGTGCTAGTGGTTTGAGAGCGGGGGGGATCACCGGGGAGCTGTTTTTT
CASGLRAGGITGELFF
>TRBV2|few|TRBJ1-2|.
TGTGCCAGCAGTTTGCGGGTAGTGTCGGGCTACACCTTC
CASSLRVVSGYTF
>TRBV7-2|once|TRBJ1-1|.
TGTGCCAGCCTAAGAGGGCGTTGGAACACTGAAGCTTTCTTT
CASLRGRWNTEAFF
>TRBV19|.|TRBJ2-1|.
TGTGCCAGTAGTAAAAGGGTGGGGGCCTCCAATGAGCAGTTCTTC
CASSKRVGASNEQFF
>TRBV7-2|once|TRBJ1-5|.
TGTGCCAGCAGCTTAAAACAGGGCGGCAATCAGCCCCAGCATTTT
CASSLKQGGNQPQHF
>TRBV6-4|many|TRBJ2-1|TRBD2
TGTGCCAGCAGTCCTAGCGGGGGGGCGGATGAGCAGTTCTTC
CASSPSGGADEQFF
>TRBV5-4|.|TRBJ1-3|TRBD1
TGTGCCAGCAGCTTGGGGCAGGGGGGCACTGGAAACACCATATATTTT
CASSLGQGGTGNTIYF
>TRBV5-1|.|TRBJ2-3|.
TGCGCCAGCAGCTTGGCCCGGTTGCGGCAGCTGACAGATACGCAGTATTTT
CASSLARLRQLTDTQYF
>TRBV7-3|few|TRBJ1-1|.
TGTGCCACCCAAGGGCCAGGAAGGGGGACTGAAGCTTTCTTT
CATQGPGRGTEAFF
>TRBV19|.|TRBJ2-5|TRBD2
TGTGCCAGTAGCCGAAGACTAGCGGGGACCCAAGAGACCCAGTACTTC
CASSRRLAGTQETQYF
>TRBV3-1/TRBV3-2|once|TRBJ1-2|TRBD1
TGTGCCAGCAGCCAAGATCACCGGGACAGGGGTGGCTACACCTTC
CASSQDHRDRGGYTF
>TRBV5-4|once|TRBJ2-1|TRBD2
TGTGCCAGCAGCCCCCGGACTAGCCCCCATGAGCAGTTCTTC
CASSPRTSPHEQFF
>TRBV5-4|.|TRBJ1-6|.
TGTGCCAGCAGCTTAAACAGGGAGGGTTCCCTCCACTTT
CASSLNREGSLHF
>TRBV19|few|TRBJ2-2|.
TGTGCCAGTAGTGTTACGGTTCTAGTCACCGGGGAGCTGTTTTTT
CASSVTVLVTGELFF
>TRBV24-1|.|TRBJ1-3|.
TGTGCCACCAGTGATCCTACTGACAGAGGAAACACCATATATTTT
CATSDPTDRGNTIYF
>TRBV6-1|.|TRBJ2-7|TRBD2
TGTGCCAGCAGTGAAGGGACCGGGGGGGTGTACGAGCAGTACTTC
CASSEGTGGVYEQYF
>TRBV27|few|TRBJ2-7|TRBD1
TGTGCCAGCAGTTTATCGACAGGGGCCTACGAGCAGTACTTC
CASSLSTGAYEQYF
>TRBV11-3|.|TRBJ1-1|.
TGTGCCAGCAGCCCCAATGGGGGCCTGAACACTGAAGCTTTCTTT
CASSPNGGLNTEAFF